Below, 29 T cell receptor beta chains from the same sample are listed, as sequenced in a study of blood T cells in healthy people across ages. Next came a second PCR, run for about 6 to 11 cycles, which used a sample-barcoded 5' primer along with a J-beta primer mix. Using its own MiXCR run on the 5' RACE reads, TCRdb lists one record per CDR3 protein. This table has about 1.6 million distinct CDR3 sequences, roughly 32% appearing once. The sequencing sample was made of blood. These receptors all come from a woman aged 30 to 39 in good health.

This clonotype was observed a few times. The chain joins TRBV20-1 to TRBJ2-7; D may correspond to TRBD1 or TRBD2 (5 bases each). Germline V CDR1 and CDR2: DFQATT, SNEGSKA (reference sequence). Trimming took 6 bases from V and 7 from J, leaving 19 bases between them. CDR3 length: 13 residues. The CDR3 here is CSATPGTLREQYF. The CDR3 nucleotides read TGCAGTGCAACCCCCGGGACCTTAAGAGAGCAGTACTTC.

The V and J genes are TRBV5-6 and TRBJ2-7; the D is unclear. Trimming removed 4 bases at V and 6 bases at J, with 17 bases between. This CDR3 contains 14 residues. CDR1 and CDR2 from the germline V gene are SGHDT and YYEEEE. In nucleotides, the CDR3 is TGTGCCAGCAGCATTGGACGCTCCTTGGGCGAGCAGTACTTC. This encodes CASSIGRSLGEQYF.

The chain is built from TRBV20-1 and TRBJ2-2; D is unresolved. This CDR3 contains 13 residues. The V end lost 0 bases, the J end lost 7 bases, and 9 bases lay between the germline ends. CDR1 and CDR2 (germline): DFQATT, SNEGSKA (reference sequence). The CDR3 region is CSARDRSHGELFF. The DNA for the CDR3 is TGCAGTGCTAGAGATCGGAGTCACGGGGAGCTGTTTTTT.

This sequence joins TRBV28 and TRBJ2-3, with 9 bases aligning to TRBD1. Germline V gene data show CDR1 as MDHEN and CDR2 as SYDVKM. The CDR3 loop spans 17 amino acids. The junction had 13 bases not matched to a gene; V was cut back by 6 bases and J by 3 bases. The CDR3, as DNA: TGTGCCAGCAGCCCTAGGGGACAGGGAGGTCCAACAGATACGCAGTATTTT. This encodes CASSPRGQGGPTDTQYF. The full variable domain, with the rest looked up from reference TRBV28 and TRBJ2-3, is DVKVTQSSRYLVKRTGEKVFLECVQDMDHENMFWYRQDPGLGLRLIYFSYDVKMKEKGDIPEGYSVSREKKERFSLILESASTNQTSMYLCASSPRGQGGPTDTQYFGPGTRLTVL.

This clonotype was detected many times. The gene calls are TRBV6-6 and TRBJ1-5; 9 bases agree with TRBD1. CDR1 is MNHNY, CDR2 SVGAGI, per germline (reference sequence). This CDR3 comprises 14 residues. V shed 4 bases, J shed 6 bases, and the junction held 4 bases outside the gene matches. The CDR3 sequence: CASSWGQGSQPQHF. CDR3 DNA: TGTGCCAGCAGTTGGGGACAGGGAAGTCAGCCCCAGCATTTT.

The chain is built from TRBV4-2 and TRBJ2-1; 7 nucleotides match TRBD1. The germline V gene has CDR1 LGHNA and CDR2 YNFKEQ. The trim removed 3 bases at V and 6 bases at J, leaving 11 bases unmatched. This CDR3 is 16 amino acids long. The CDR3 coding sequence is TGTGCCAGCAGCCACCCAATAGGACAGGCTTCCAATGAGCAGTTCTTC. Translated, it gives CASSHPIGQASNEQFF.

This clonotype appeared a few times. V gene TRBV6-1 combines with J gene TRBJ2-7; 8 bases align to TRBD2. The CDR3 extends over 16 amino acids. V lost 7 bases to trimming and J lost 4 bases; unmatched junction nucleotides: 15. CDR1 and CDR2 from the germline V gene are MNHNS and SASEGT. In DNA, the CDR3 is TGTGCCAGCACAAAGCGGGAGCCCACTCAGGGGTACGAGCAGTACTTC. This codes for CASTKREPTQGYEQYF.

The chain has TRBV3-1 and TRBJ2-7; TRBD2 matches at 10 bases. Germline CDR1 LGHDT, CDR2 YNNKEL (reference sequence). The junction had 5 bases not matched to a gene; V was cut back by 4 bases and J by 5 bases. The CDR3 totals 14 residues. In DNA form, the CDR3 reads TGTGCCAGCAGCCCTTCTAGCGGGGGAGACGAGCAGTACTTC. Translation: CASSPSSGGDEQYF.

The chain joins TRBV27 to TRBJ2-5, with 10 bases lining up with TRBD2. V lost 6 bases and J lost 5; bases outside the gene matches: 9. This CDR3 comprises 15 residues. Germline CDR1 reads MNHEY; CDR2 reads SMNVEV (reference sequence). CDR3 DNA sequence: TGTGCCAGCAGAAATGGGGGACTAGCGAGTGAGACCCAGTACTTC. Amino acids: CASRNGGLASETQYF.

The chain couples TRBV12-3 or TRBV12-4 to TRBJ2-2, with 11 positions matching TRBD2. The junction had 0 bases not matched to a gene; V was cut back by 3 bases and J by 3 bases. CDR3 length equals 15 residues. CDR3 nucleotide sequence: TGTGCCAGCAGTTTGACTAGCGGGGACACCGGGGAGCTGTTTTTT. Translating gives CASSLTSGDTGELFF.

The chain combines TRBV7-9 with TRBJ2-1, with D possibly matching TRBD2 (6 bases). The CDR3 sequence is 19 residues long. V lost 5 bases and J 1 base, leaving 24 bases between the germline ends. CDR1 is SEHNR and CDR2 is FQNEAQ in the germline V gene (reference sequence). CDR3 protein: CASSHLGGVQIKSYNEQFF. The DNA of the CDR3 is TGTGCCAGCAGCCATCTCGGGGGAGTCCAAATAAAATCCTACAATGAGCAGTTCTTC.

The rearrangement joins TRBV2 to TRBJ2-5, with D possibly TRBD1 on 6 matching bases. Germline CDR1 SNHLY, CDR2 FYNNEI. The CDR3 covers 14 residues. V gave up 3 bases and J gave up 3 bases, with 11 bases separating them. CDR3 protein: CASSDSRGKETQYF. Written as DNA, the CDR3 is TGTGCCAGCAGTGACTCCAGGGGCAAAGAGACCCAGTACTTC.

A remark on this clonotype: Here the CDR3 omits its conserved ending phenylalanine or tryptophan, so a read error is the likely source. The chain couples TRBV4-1 to TRBJ2-1; D call uncertain. This CDR3 is built from 15 residues. V was shortened by 5 bases and J by 9 bases, with 20 bases between the two germline ends. Per the germline V gene, CDR1 is MGHRA and CDR2 is YSYEKL. CDR3: CASSSPVNSWGEQFC. DNA for the CDR3: TGCGCCAGCAGCTCCCCGGTTAACAGTTGGGGTGAGCAGTTCTGC.

A few counts support this clonotype. The chain links TRBV30 to TRBJ2-1, with D perhaps matching TRBD2 (5 bases). CDR3 length: 13 amino acids. Deletions cut 0 bases from V and 9 bases from J, with 12 bases between. Germline CDR1 and CDR2: GTSNPN and SVGIG (reference sequence). The CDR3 DNA follows: TGTGCCTGGAGTGTGCTAGCCGCAAGTGAGCAGTTCTTC. Translating gives CAWSVLAASEQFF.

The chain recombines TRBV20-1 with TRBJ1-1, with 8 bases fitting TRBD1. The CDR3 extends over 13 amino acids. J was trimmed by 2 bases and V by 6 bases; bases with no gene match: 5. CDR1 is DFQATT, CDR2 SNEGSKA, per germline (reference sequence). In DNA form, the CDR3 reads TGCAGTGCGGTGGACAGGGACAACACTGAAGCTTTCTTT. Protein product: CSAVDRDNTEAFF.

This clonotype was counted a single time. The rearrangement uses TRBV20-1 and TRBJ1-1; TRBD1 matches 7 bases. The CDR3 consists of 19 residues. Germline V gene data show CDR1 as DFQATT and CDR2 as SNEGSKA (reference sequence). The trim removed 0 bases at V and 0 bases at J, leaving 16 bases unmatched. Here the CDR3 reads CSARDAQRQGRRVNTEAFF. For the CDR3, the DNA is TGCAGTGCTAGAGATGCCCAGAGACAGGGAAGGAGGGTGAACACTGAAGCTTTCTTT.

This clonotype has a count of ten or more. The chain joins TRBV20-1 to TRBJ2-7; 8 nucleotides align to TRBD2. The CDR3 contains 14 residues. V lost 6 bases and J lost 4; bases outside the gene matches: 11. The germline CDR1 and CDR2 sequences are DFQATT and SNEGSKA (reference sequence). The CDR3 reads CSAQPPGGGYEQYF. The CDR3 DNA reads TGCAGTGCCCAGCCCCCCGGGGGGGGGTACGAGCAGTACTTC.

This clonotype was seen ten or more times. The chain carries TRBV13 and TRBJ2-7; possible D gene TRBD1, 5 bases. V lost 1 base to trimming and J lost 7 bases, with 11 bases between them. Germline V CDR1 and CDR2: PRHDT, FYEKMQ (reference sequence). The CDR3 length is 13 residues. The chain's CDR3 is CASSLVPRDEQYF. The CDR3 DNA reads as TGTGCCAGCAGCTTAGTACCCAGGGATGAGCAGTACTTC.

This chain links TRBV4-1 with TRBJ2-1; D gene uncertain. Germline-derived CDR1 and CDR2 are MGHRA and YSYEKL. The germline V and J ends were trimmed by 10 bases and 0 bases, with 16 bases remaining between them. The CDR3 is 15 residues long. The CDR3 region has the DNA TGCGCCACCCAGAGAGGACCTGACTCCTACAATGAGCAGTTCTTC. Protein: CATQRGPDSYNEQFF.

In this sample, this clonotype turned up a few times. This chain connects TRBV20-1 to TRBJ2-7, with D possibly matching TRBD2 (7 bases). The CDR3 has 16 residues. Germline V lookup: CDR1 DFQATT, CDR2 SNEGSKA (reference sequence). Deletions cut 6 bases from V and 4 bases from J, with 25 bases between. In nucleotides, the CDR3 is TGCAGTGCCTCAACGTCGGGGGAGGGGGGGTTATACGAGCAGTACTTC. Its protein is CSASTSGEGGLYEQYF.

This clonotype has a count of ten or more. The rearrangement joins TRBV6-6 to TRBJ2-5; 7 bases fit TRBD2. The CDR3 has 14 amino acids. Trimming cost V 6 bases and J 4 bases; bases outside gene matches: 8. Germline lookup yields CDR1 MNHNY and CDR2 SVGAGI (reference sequence). The DNA for the CDR3 is TGTGCCAGCAGCAACTGGGGGGGGGTAGAGACCCAGTACTTC. This gives the protein CASSNWGGVETQYF.

This clonotype was counted between two and nine times. The DNA for the CDR3 is TGCGCCAGCCGCAACGGGCGGACGAAGGCAGATACGCAGTATTTT. Amino acid sequence: CASRNGRTKADTQYF. The V gene is TRBV5-1, the J gene TRBJ2-3; D call uncertain. The CDR3 has 15 amino acids. The V end lost 7 bases, the J end lost 4 bases, and 19 bases lay between the germline ends. The germline V gene encodes CDR1 SGHRS and CDR2 YFSETQ. Full variable domain (rest looked up from reference TRBV5-1 and TRBJ2-3): KAGVTQTPRYLIKTRGQQVTLSCSPISGHRSVSWYQQTPGQGLQFLFEYFSETQRNKGNFPGRFSGRQFSNSRSEMNVSTLELGDSALYLCASRNGRTKADTQYFGPGTRLTVL.

As concerns this clonotype: A junction end diverges from the germline sequence, so it may reflect a read error. The V call is TRBV7-9, the J call TRBJ2-2; D is ambiguous. The CDR3 extends over 12 amino acids. Germline CDR1 is SEHNR and CDR2 is FQNEAQ (reference sequence). The CDR3 DNA is TGTACCAGCAGCTTAGTTCCCGGGGAGCTGTTTTTT. Residues: CTSSLVPGELFF.

The chain uses TRBV27 and TRBJ2-1, with 8 nucleotides matching TRBD1. J lost 6 bases, V lost 5 bases, and 6 bases had no gene match. Germline V CDR1 and CDR2: MNHEY, SMNVEV (reference sequence). The CDR3 runs to 14 residues. CDR3 in amino acids: CASSQDRATNEQFF. DNA for the CDR3: TGTGCCAGCAGTCAGGACAGGGCTACCAATGAGCAGTTCTTC.

Regarding this clonotype: The junction differs from germline at one of its ends, possibly a read error. The V call is TRBV2, the J call TRBJ2-5, with no clear D. This CDR3 spans 15 amino acids. Germline CDR1 reads SNHLY; CDR2 reads FYNNEI. The chain's CDR3 is CASSELGIYQETQYF. CDR3 bases: TGTGCCAGCAGTGAACTGGGGATCTACCAAGAGACACAGTACTTC.

The chain uses TRBV2 and TRBJ2-7, with 7 bases aligning to TRBD1. This CDR3 has 14 residues. Trimming cost V 8 bases and J 3 bases; bases outside gene matches: 10. From germline, CDR1 is SNHLY and CDR2 FYNNEI. The CDR3 reads CASGERRDSYEQYF. CDR3 sequence (DNA): TGTGCCAGCGGAGAGAGAAGGGACAGCTACGAGCAGTACTTC.

Ten or more counts support this clonotype. The gene calls are TRBV15 and TRBJ2-5; D gene unclear. V was pared by 3 bases and J by 4 bases, with 6 bases between. The CDR3 runs 12 residues. The V gene's germline CDR1 is LNHNV and CDR2 YYDKDF (reference sequence). As DNA, the CDR3 is TGTGCCACCAGCAGGGGCGGAGAGACCCAGTACTTC. Translation: CATSRGGETQYF.

This clonotype occurred once. The gene calls are TRBV20-1 and TRBJ1-1, with 9 bases that match TRBD1. CDR3 length: 12 amino acids. The germline gives CDR1 DFQATT, CDR2 SNEGSKA (reference sequence). V was clipped by 3 bases and J by 8 bases; unmatched bases: 4. The CDR3 here is CSARDRGAEAFF. The CDR3 nucleotides read TGCAGTGCTAGGGACAGGGGCGCAGAAGCTTTCTTT.

This clonotype was observed a few times. This chain connects TRBV3-1 to TRBJ1-4, with 7 positions matching TRBD1. The CDR3 runs 15 residues. With 2 bases clipped from V and 6 bases from J, the junction kept 6 bases outside the gene matches. Germline V gene lookup returns CDR1 LGHDT and CDR2 YNNKEL (reference sequence). The CDR3 is CASSQFQGVDEKLFF. The CDR3 bases are TGTGCCAGCAGCCAATTTCAGGGGGTCGATGAAAAACTGTTTTTT.